A selection of T cell receptor beta chains follows, all from one sample in a study of blood T cells in healthy people across ages. TCRdb used MiXCR to reprocess the 5' RACE reads, holding one entry per CDR3 protein. Of about a million distinct CDR3 sequences in the sample, about 51% were seen once. The sequenced sample was blood. Receptors were obtained from a woman aged 55 to 70 in good health. The CDR3 runs from the conserved cysteine through the conserved F or W. D genes are given only for firm matches. Only some rows state a clone size, as once, few, many or a class for expanded clones.

j_call v_call d_call clone_size cdr3_nt cdr3_aa
TRBJ2-7 TRBV28 TRBD2 - TGTGCCAGCAGCTTCCCGGGAGGGACCTACGAGCAGTACTTC CASSFPGGTYEQYF
TRBJ1-1 TRBV20-1 TRBD1 - TGCAGTGCACACAGGGGTCCCACTGAAGCTTTCTTT CSAHRGPTEAFF
TRBJ1-4 TRBV29-1 TRBD1 - TGCAGCGTGACAGGGTTAGCCCCCATTGAAAAACTGTTTTTT CSVTGLAPIEKLFF
TRBJ2-7 TRBV28 - - TGTGCCAGCAGTTCCCAGATAACAGGGCCTCCCCCCTACGAGCAGTACTTC CASSSQITGPPPYEQYF
TRBJ2-1 TRBV7-3 TRBD2 - TGTGCCAGCAGCTCCTCGGGACTAGTGAACAATGAGCAGTTCTTC CASSSSGLVNNEQFF
TRBJ1-4 TRBV5-1 TRBD1 - TGCGCCAGCAGCATCCGGACAGGGCAAACTAATGAAAAACTGTTTTTT CASSIRTGQTNEKLFF
TRBJ2-7 TRBV27 TRBD1 - TGTGCCAGCAGTACAACAGGGGTGTACTACGAGCAGTACTTC CASSTTGVYYEQYF
TRBJ2-5 TRBV29-1 TRBD2 - TGCAGCGTTTCCGGGGCTAGCGGAGAAGGAGAGACCCAGTACTTC CSVSGASGEGETQYF
TRBJ1-1 TRBV28 TRBD1 - TGTGCCAGCAGTTCTTCTCGGGACAGGGGCACCAAAGCTTTCTTT CASSSSRDRGTKAFF
TRBJ2-7 TRBV12-3/TRBV12-4 - - TGTGCCAGCACCCAAAGCCAGGGAACCTACGAGCAGTACTTC CASTQSQGTYEQYF
TRBJ2-3 TRBV7-9 TRBD2 - TGCGCCAGCAGCTTCAGCGGGAGTGATACGCAGTATTTT CASSFSGSDTQYF
TRBJ2-3 TRBV29-1 - - TGCAGCGTCGGTAAACAGGATTTTGTGGCAGATACGCAGTATTTT CSVGKQDFVADTQYF
TRBJ2-7 TRBV13 TRBD2 - TGTGCCAGCAGCCCATGGGGGACTAGCGACCACGAGCAGTACTTC CASSPWGTSDHEQYF
TRBJ2-3 TRBV28 TRBD2 once TGTGCCAGCACTAGCGGGAGAGGATCAGATACGCAGTATTTT CASTSGRGSDTQYF
TRBJ2-1 TRBV20-1 - few TGCAGTGCTAGTTGGGCGGGGAGCTCCTACAATGAGCAGTTCTTC CSASWAGSSYNEQFF
TRBJ2-1 TRBV7-9 TRBD2 - TGTGCCAGCAGCTTAGTTCTAGCGGGGCCGTACGATGAGCAGTTCTTC CASSLVLAGPYDEQFF
TRBJ2-5 TRBV18 TRBD1 - TGTGCCAGCTCACCGTCGGGACAGGGGTACCAAGAGACCCAGTACTTC CASSPSGQGYQETQYF
TRBJ2-2 TRBV12-5 - once TGTGCTAGTGGTTTGGTCGAGAACACCGGGGAGCTGTTTTTT CASGLVENTGELFF
TRBJ2-2 TRBV5-1 TRBD2 - TGCGCCAGCAGCTCCCAGTTCCCCCGACTAGCGACGAACACCGGGGAGCTGTTTTTT CASSSQFPRLATNTGELFF
TRBJ2-7 TRBV21-1 - - TGTGCCAGCAGCAAAGCGGAAACCTACGAGCAGTACTTC CASSKAETYEQYF
TRBJ1-2 TRBV12-3/TRBV12-4 - few TGTGCCAGCAGCGTATCTGGGTCCTATGGCTACACCTTC CASSVSGSYGYTF
TRBJ2-3 TRBV7-2 TRBD2 few TGTGCCAGCAGCCCCCGGGGAGGGTTAGCAGATACGCAGTATTTT CASSPRGGLADTQYF
TRBJ1-2 TRBV28 TRBD1 - TGTGCCACCGGGACAGGTTTTAACTATGGCTACACCTTC CATGTGFNYGYTF
TRBJ2-7 TRBV2 TRBD1 - TGTGCCAGCAGATCGACAGGGTACGGGGACTACGAGCAGTACTTC CASRSTGYGDYEQYF
TRBJ2-5 TRBV7-9 - - TGTGCCAGCAGTCTCCGGGGGGACAGAGTAAAAGAGACCCAGTACTTC CASSLRGDRVKETQYF
TRBJ2-7 TRBV5-1 TRBD1 few TGCGCCAGCAGCTTCCGGGACAGGGGAACATACGAGCAGTACTTC CASSFRDRGTYEQYF
TRBJ2-7 TRBV28 TRBD2 - TGTGCCAGCAGTTTCACAGCTAGCGGGAGTACCTACGAGCAGTACTTC CASSFTASGSTYEQYF
TRBJ2-7 TRBV6-5 - - TGTGCCAGCAGTTACGGGGCAGGACCCTCCTACGAGCAGTACTTC CASSYGAGPSYEQYF
TRBJ2-7 TRBV5-1 - - TGCGCCAGCAGCTCCGAGGGCAGGACCTACGAGCAGTACTTC CASSSEGRTYEQYF
TRBJ2-5 TRBV7-3 TRBD1 - TGTGCCAGCAGCTTAACGACAGGGGGTCGAGGGGAGACCCAGTACTTC CASSLTTGGRGETQYF
TRBJ2-5 TRBV5-1 - few TGCGCCAGCAGCTTGGTCTATAGGGTCAACTCGCTGGAGACCCAGTACTTC CASSLVYRVNSLETQYF
TRBJ2-5 TRBV7-6 TRBD1 - TGTGCCAGCAGCCTTAAGGGGGCCGGCGAGACCCAGTACTTC CASSLKGAGETQYF
TRBJ1-5 TRBV6-5 - few TGTGCCAGCAGTCGGACTGAATATCAGCCCCAGCATTTT CASSRTEYQPQHF
TRBJ2-3 TRBV30 - few TGTGCCCGGCGGAGGACAGCCTCTAGCACAGATACGCAGTATTTT CARRRTASSTDTQYF
TRBJ2-5 TRBV28 - few TGTGCCAGCAGTTTATTAGGCCAGGGGGGAGAGACCCAGTACTTC CASSLLGQGGETQYF
TRBJ1-2 TRBV12-3/TRBV12-4 - few TGTGCCAGCAGTGGGGGGGGCCGCTATGGCTACACCTTC CASSGGGRYGYTF
TRBJ2-5 TRBV28 - - TGTGCCAGCAGTCCCGGAGGGGGGTCGGAGACCCAGTACTTC CASSPGGGSETQYF
TRBJ1-1 TRBV6-2/TRBV6-3 TRBD1 - TGTGCCAGCAGTCCGACAGGGACGAACACTGAAGCTTTCTTT CASSPTGTNTEAFF
TRBJ2-7 TRBV5-1 TRBD1 few TGCGCCAGCAGCTGGCTGGACAGGACCGAGCAGTACTTC CASSWLDRTEQYF
TRBJ2-5 TRBV29-1 - few TGCAGCGTTCGTACGGGGAACCGGCGGACCCAGTACTTC CSVRTGNRRTQYF
TRBJ1-5 TRBV19 TRBD1 - TGTGCCAGTTCCTCAGGGGGCCGACAGCCCCAGCATTTT CASSSGGRQPQHF
TRBJ2-7 TRBV4-3 - few TGCGCCAGCAGCCAAACGCAGGGAAGCACCTACGAGCAGTACTTC CASSQTQGSTYEQYF
TRBJ2-3 TRBV29-1 TRBD2 - TGCAGCGTGCATACTTTGAAGTCGCTAGCGGTCGGCACAGATACGCAGTATTTT CSVHTLKSLAVGTDTQYF
TRBJ2-5 TRBV29-1 TRBD2 - TGCAGCGTTGTAAGTCTAGCGGGAGTAGGAGAGACCCAGTACTTC CSVVSLAGVGETQYF
TRBJ2-1 TRBV7-9 - few TGTGCCAGCAGCTCAGAGAATGAGCAGTTCTTC CASSSENEQFF
TRBJ2-3 TRBV12-3/TRBV12-4 - - TGTGCCAGCAGTTTAGATGGGGGAGTCGTAGATACGCAGTATTTT CASSLDGGVVDTQYF
TRBJ2-3 TRBV10-3 - - TGTGCCATCAGTGAGGCAGGCTCTAGCACAGATACGCAGTATTTT CAISEAGSSTDTQYF
TRBJ2-1 TRBV6-1 TRBD2 - TGTGCCAGCAGCCGGGGACTAGCGGGAGGGGTTGAAGAGCAGTTCTTC CASSRGLAGGVEEQFF
TRBJ1-1 TRBV12-3/TRBV12-4 TRBD1 - TGTGCCAGCAGTTGGCGGGACAGGGCTGAAGCTTTCTTT CASSWRDRAEAFF
TRBJ2-2 TRBV2 TRBD1 - TGTGCCAGCAGTAAGGACAGGGTCTCCGGGGAGCTGTTTTTT CASSKDRVSGELFF
TRBJ1-2 TRBV10-3 - - TGTGCCATCTCCGACTCGCAACGGGGGGTAGGCTATGGCTACACCTTC CAISDSQRGVGYGYTF
TRBJ2-7 TRBV4-3 TRBD2 - TGCGCCAGCAGCCAAGATAGTCCCCAGCGGGAGGGCCGGTACGAGCAGTACTTC CASSQDSPQREGRYEQYF
TRBJ1-2 TRBV5-6 - - TGTGCCAGCAGCTTCTCCCCTCGGGGTCCGTCCTATGGCTACACCTTC CASSFSPRGPSYGYTF
TRBJ2-2 TRBV20-1 TRBD1 - TGCAGTGCTAGGCAGACAGGGTACCCCGGGGAGCTGTTTTTT CSARQTGYPGELFF
TRBJ2-7 TRBV6-5 TRBD1 - TGTGCCAGCAGTTTAAACGACAGGGTCTGGGTGTACGAGCAGTACTTC CASSLNDRVWVYEQYF